Each of the 7 T cell receptor beta chains below was sequenced from the same sample in a study of regulatory T cells in long-lasting Graves disease. Time point: newly diagnosed GD, antithyroid drugs for less than 3 months. From RNA extracted from PBMCs, the TCR library was made. Construction of the TCR beta libraries employed iRepertoire HTBI primers in conjunction with Arm-PCR of CDR3 regions. TCRdb re-analysed the multiplex PCR reads in MiXCR, keeping a single row per CDR3 protein. Here the sample spans some 460,000 distinct CDR3 sequences, 15% to 20% being singletons. These same records also appear under a second study, on T cells in Graves' hyperthyroidism and ophthalmopathy.

The material sequenced was peripheral blood mononuclear cells (PBMCs), taken at new diagnosis, from a patient treated with antithyroid drugs. These receptors originate from a middle-aged man with Graves disease.

This clonotype was counted ten times or more. The rearrangement uses TRBV11-2 and TRBJ2-2; D might be TRBD1 (5 bases). The V gene lost 4 bases and the J gene lost 1 base, with 10 bases spanning the gap. The CDR3 spans 15 residues. CDR1 and CDR2 (germline): SGHAT, FQNNGV. The CDR3 here is CASSSVTGNTGELFF. CDR3 in DNA: TGTGCCAGCAGCTCCGTCACAGGGAACACCGGGGAGCTGTTTTTT.

This chain's CDR3 is CASSLVGQWNTEAFF. The CDR3, as DNA: TGTGCCAGCAGCTTGGTGGGACAGTGGAACACTGAAGCTTTCTTT. The chain couples TRBV7-9 to TRBJ1-1; 7 bases map to TRBD1. After removal of 3 bases from V and 1 base from J, the junction contained 5 bases not matched to a gene. CDR3 size: 15 residues. Germline lookup yields CDR1 SEHNR and CDR2 FQNEAQ (reference sequence).

The chain joins TRBV6-1 to TRBJ2-7, with a weak D call TRBD1 (6 bases). This CDR3 is 13 amino acids long. Germline V gene lookup returns CDR1 MNHNS and CDR2 SASEGT. This chain's CDR3 is CAATRGHSYEQYF. The CDR3 DNA is TGTGCAGCAACTAGGGGACACTCCTACGAGCAGTACTTC.

This clonotype has a count of ten or more. The chain is built from TRBV12-3 or TRBV12-4 and TRBJ2-3, with D hard to call. V lost 3 bases to trimming and J lost 0 bases, with 7 bases between them. This CDR3 region has 14 residues. Here the CDR3 DNA reads TGTGCCAGCAGTTTCGCAGTTAGCACAGATACGCAGTATTTT. As protein: CASSFAVSTDTQYF.

This clonotype was observed many times. The genes are TRBV27 and TRBJ2-5, with a possible D match to TRBD2 (5 bases). The CDR3 is made up of 13 amino acids. Trimming took off 2 bases at V and 7 bases at J, with 11 bases between the two ends. From germline, CDR1 is MNHEY and CDR2 SMNVEV (reference sequence). DNA for the CDR3: TGTGCCAGCAGTTTAGGGCTGGCGGGGACCCAGTACTTC. Translated, it gives CASSLGLAGTQYF.

This clonotype was counted once. This chain joins TRBV20-1 and TRBJ2-2; 9 positions match TRBD1. CDR1 DFQATT and CDR2 SNEGSKA come from the germline V gene (reference sequence). The CDR3 spans 13 residues. V lost 5 bases and J lost 9; bases outside the gene matches: 7. DNA for the CDR3: TGCAGTGCTCGGACAGGGGTGGTCCGGGAGCTGTTTTTT. Its protein is CSARTGVVRELFF.

On this clonotype itself: Being one base from a much bigger clone, this may be a read error. V is TRBV2 and J is TRBJ2-1; 10 bases line up with TRBD2. The CDR3 contains 16 residues. Per germline, CDR1 SNHLY and CDR2 FYNNEI. The chain's CDR3 is CASKSSGGLSYDEQFF. In DNA form, the CDR3 reads TGTGCCAGCAAATCTAGCGGGGGACTCTCCTACGATGAGCAGTTCTTC. The variable domain in full, with the rest retrieved from reference TRBV2 and TRBJ2-1, is EPEVTQTPSHQVTQMGQEVILRCVPISNHLYFYWYRQILGQKVEFLVSFYNNEISEKSEIFDDQFSVERPDGSNFTLKIRSTKLEDSAMYFCASKSSGGLSYDEQFFGPGTRLTVL.